What follows are 9 T cell receptor beta chains derived from one specimen sequenced in a study of OX40 agonist ivuxolimab in advanced cancers. Assay used: immunoSEQ multiplex PCR; TCRdb lists only in-frame clones, some missing. Of tens of thousands of clones listed, 93% are singletons. The sequences come from CD4+ or CD8+ T cells sorted from blood, collected in a trial of the OX40 agonist ivuxolimab. The receptor set was obtained from an adult with an advanced solid tumor such as melanoma, head and neck, liver or kidney cancer.

By frequency in the sample, this clone is medium-sized. The chain employs TRBV9 and TRBJ2-1; 9 positions agree with TRBD2. The CDR3 is 15 residues long. The trim removed 3 bases at V and 0 bases at J, leaving 1 base unmatched. Germline V gene lookup returns CDR1 SGDLS and CDR2 YYNGEE. Written as DNA, the CDR3 is TGTGCCAGCAGCGGTAGCGGGAGCTCCTACAATGAGCAGTTCTTC. Residues: CASSGSGSSYNEQFF.

The chain carries TRBV4-1 and TRBJ2-7; 13 bases map to TRBD2. This CDR3 has 16 residues. Trimming cost V 5 bases and J 4 bases; bases outside gene matches: 8. Germline V gives CDR1 MGHRA, CDR2 YSYEKL. CDR3 amino acids: CASSYTGTSGTYEQYF. In nucleotides, the CDR3 is TGCGCCAGCAGCTATACCGGGACTAGCGGGACTTACGAGCAGTACTTC.

CDR3 sequence (DNA): TGTGCCAGCAGCGGGACTCAAGGACTAGCGGGGATCTACGAGCAGTACTTC. This codes for CASSGTQGLAGIYEQYF. The V gene is TRBV7-9, the J gene TRBJ2-7; 12 nucleotides match TRBD2. Germline CDR1 reads SEHNR; CDR2 reads FQNEAQ (reference sequence). This CDR3 is 17 amino acids long. V shed 5 bases, J shed 3 bases, and the junction held 11 bases outside the gene matches.

The V and J genes are TRBV5-5 and TRBJ1-4; D gene uncertain. V lost 4 bases and J lost 0, with 10 bases in between. This CDR3 spans 15 amino acids. Germline values: CDR1 SGHKS, CDR2 YYEKEE (reference sequence). CDR3 protein: CASSPGVATNEKLFF. CDR3 in DNA: TGTGCCAGCAGCCCCGGTGTAGCAACTAATGAAAAACTGTTTTTT.

The chain links TRBV11-2 to TRBJ2-7; TRBD2 matches 11 bases. Per the germline V gene, CDR1 is SGHAT and CDR2 is FQNNGV. The CDR3 totals 15 residues. V was pared by 3 bases and J by 3 bases, with 4 bases of the junction left unmatched. CDR3 in DNA: TGTGCCAGCAGCTTCACCGGGACTAGCGGCTACGAGCAGTACTTC. Amino acid sequence: CASSFTGTSGYEQYF.

V and J are TRBV7-6 and TRBJ2-6; D uncertain. The CDR3 has 15 amino acids. Trimming left V 5 bases short and J 0 bases short, with 8 bases between. CDR1 and CDR2 (germline): SGHVS, FNYEAQ. Here the CDR3 reads CASSPVPSGANVLTF. In nucleotides, the CDR3 is TGTGCCAGCAGCCCGGTCCCCTCTGGGGCCAACGTCCTGACTTTC.

The V call is TRBV11-2, the J call TRBJ1-1; D gene ambiguous. V lost 0 bases, J lost 1 base, and 15 bases lay in between. The CDR3 is 17 amino acids. CDR1 is SGHAT and CDR2 is FQNNGV in the germline V gene. CDR3: CASSLDNPEVANTEAFF. CDR3 nucleotides: TGTGCCAGCAGCTTAGACAACCCGGAGGTGGCGAACACTGAAGCTTTCTTT.

The rearrangement uses TRBV27 and TRBJ2-3; D not certain. The CDR3 runs 14 residues. With 3 bases removed from V and 0 bases from J, the gap between germline ends came to 7 bases. CDR1 is MNHEY and CDR2 is SMNVEV in the germline V gene (reference sequence). DNA for the CDR3: TGTGCCAGCAGTTTCCCGGACAGCACAGATACGCAGTATTTT. Amino acids: CASSFPDSTDTQYF.

The genes are TRBV30 and TRBJ1-2; 8 bases are a match to TRBD1. This CDR3 is 14 amino acids long. CDR1 is GTSNPN and CDR2 is SVGIG in the germline V gene (reference sequence). J gave up 0 bases and V 2 bases, and 2 bases lay outside the gene matches. The CDR3: CAWSRDRTNYGYTF. CDR3 nucleotide sequence: TGTGCCTGGAGTCGGGACAGGACTAACTATGGCTACACCTTC.